Given below is one T cell receptor beta chain in context. This clonotype was seen more than once but under ten times. Its antigen has not been determined. No quality values exist for individual bases; no much larger clone is one base distant. The label giving this sample's treatment or condition can be read as: in vitro stimulation with specific CMV peptide epitopes to enrich CMV-specific T cells. TCRdb shows the sequencer as Illumina HiSeq 1500. TCRdb took the public reads, trimmed them with fastp at Q25, ran MiXCR for clone calling and kept in-frame beta chains. Rows merge per CDR3 protein into single entries with the most common DNA and genes. The sample data list approximately 910,000 distinct CDR3 sequences, and about a third of these were observed just once. The ten largest account for over 10% of the sample. This sample was included in a study of T cell repertoires in cytomegalovirus infection (dated by TCRdb to the late 2010s). Broadly, across the study: Peptide stimulations targeted recently identified HLA-C-restricted CMV epitopes, whose presentation resists viral immunomodulation, together with well-studied HLA-B-restricted epitopes. Donor HLA type was relevant to the analysis, because carriage of CMV infection together with the matching HLA type was indicated by public TCR beta signatures.

CDR3 length: 15 amino acids, cysteine to phenylalanine. Here the CDR3 DNA is all that survives: 45 bases in frame from base 1. Trimming leaves V shorter by 6 bases and J shorter by 3 bases, with the junction holding 8 bases beyond the gene matches. Sequences MNHEY (CDR1) and SVGEGT (CDR2) are obtained from the germline V gene. The paper's findings and limits, for the study overall: In the ex vivo response, HLA-C-restricted CMV-specific TCR beta clonotypes were dominant, and in two of eight donors the single most frequent clonotype came from this HLA-C-restricted group. Cumulative frequency of public TCR beta family members discriminated carriers of CMV infection plus the relevant HLA type in this cohort and an independent roughly 340-donor cohort.

The clonotype originates from a human donor in good health (CMV status not recorded). Some clones in this sample may be carry-over from other donors' samples. Here the chain combines TRBV6-2 or TRBV6-3 and TRBJ2-1; 7 bases in the middle match TRBD1. The source was cultured CD8+ T cells from PBMCs, collected from culture after CMV antigen stimulation. CDR3 region: CASSLGTVRYNEQFF. The sequence in DNA is TGTGCCAGCAGCCTCGGGACAGTACGCTACAATGAGCAGTTCTTC.